This T cell receptor (beta chain) was sequenced during a study of cytomegalovirus exposure and HLA in healthy donors. There are 16 residues in the CDR3. CDR1 and CDR2 from the germline V gene are MGHRA and YSYEKL. V dropped 2 bases and J dropped 3 bases, with 13 bases sitting between them. The primer mix had 60 Vbeta and 13 Jbeta primers. Sequencing was performed with immunoSEQ multiplex PCR; in TCRdb, only in-frame clones are kept and a portion is missing. This sample has fewer than 150,000 clones, with 60% to 85% found just once. Study findings and constraints: It was only CMV serostatus that was available as immune exposure information. Previously analyzed data showed that most TCR beta V segments were productive at a frequency of about 87% or about 30%. Later genetic work tied a missense DCLRE1C variant to beta-chain V and J trimming.

Turning to this clone: Its matching antigen is unknown.

The TCR comes from a male donor in good health and CMV-seronegative. The material sequenced was PBMCs. The chain joins TRBV4-1 to TRBJ1-4; D is perhaps TRBD1 (5 bases). The CDR3 coding sequence is TGCGCCAGCAGCCAATTAAGTCCGGGGGCTAATGAAAAACTGTTTTTT. The encoded protein is CASSQLSPGANEKLFF.